Presented here are 22 T cell receptor beta chains from one specimen sequenced in a study of neurological immune-mediated disorders. Via MiXCR, TCRdb re-called the 5' RACE reads, giving one row per CDR3 protein. This sample has tens of thousands of distinct CDR3 sequences, with roughly 15% found just once. Sequenced sample: PBMCs. The receptors derive from a woman in her thirties or forties in good health.

This clonotype was detected only a few times. This chain connects TRBV7-3 to TRBJ2-7, with 11 bases that match TRBD2. The CDR3 consists of 18 residues. CDR1 and CDR2 (germline): SGHTA, FQGTGA. J gave up 4 bases and V 5 bases, and 16 bases lay outside the gene matches. CDR3 loop: CASSPTASGGYRPYEQYF. The CDR3 DNA sequence: TGTGCCAGCAGCCCGACCGCTAGCGGGGGGTATCGTCCTTACGAGCAGTACTTC.

The chain has TRBV5-4 and TRBJ2-2; no definite D call. CDR1 is SGHNT, CDR2 YYREEE, per germline (reference sequence). The germline V and J ends were trimmed by 6 bases and 1 base, with 7 bases remaining between them. This CDR3 is 13 amino acids long. CDR3 amino acids: CASNLQNTGELFF. CDR3 DNA: TGTGCCAGCAACTTACAGAACACCGGGGAGCTGTTTTTT.

The chain combines TRBV12-3 or TRBV12-4 with TRBJ1-2; D is undetermined. V lost 5 bases and J 6 bases, leaving 10 bases between the germline ends. The CDR3 spans 12 residues. As DNA, the CDR3 is TGTGCCAGCAGTGACCCAGCGCATGGCTACACCTTC. Amino acid sequence: CASSDPAHGYTF.

This clonotype was seen repeatedly, ten times or more. The V call is TRBV28, the J call TRBJ2-7, with unresolved D. V was cut by 4 bases and J by 2 bases, with 15 bases left in between. This CDR3 is 15 amino acids long. The germline V gene has CDR1 MDHEN and CDR2 SYDVKM. The CDR3 reads CASSSTYVGPYEQYV. The CDR3 DNA follows: TGTGCCAGCAGTTCCACCTACGTGGGCCCCTACGAGCAGTACGTC.

In its sample, this clonotype was seen many times. V and J are TRBV20-1 and TRBJ1-5; tentatively, D is TRBD1 (6 bases). V lost 0 bases to trimming and J lost 4 bases, with 13 bases between them. Germline CDR1 and CDR2: DFQATT and SNEGSKA (reference sequence). CDR3 size: 15 residues. CDR3 in DNA: TGCAGTGCTAGAGACCGGACAGTCGGGAATCAGCCCCAGCATTTT. Translated, it gives CSARDRTVGNQPQHF.

This clonotype was counted ten times or more. The chain has TRBV7-2 and TRBJ1-5, with D unclear. Germline-derived CDR1 and CDR2 are SGHTA and FQGNSA. V was shortened by 5 bases and J by 6 bases, with 8 bases between the two germline ends. This CDR3 contains 12 residues. This chain's CDR3 is CASSPVGQPQHF. CDR3 in DNA: TGTGCCAGCAGCCCGGTCGGTCAGCCCCAGCATTTT. The entire variable domain, with the rest obtained from reference TRBV7-2 and TRBJ1-5, is as follows: GAGVSQSPSNKVTEKGKDVELRCDPISGHTALYWYRQSLGQGLEFLIYFQGNSAPDKSGLPSDRFSAERTGGSVSTLTIQRTQQEDSAVYLCASSPVGQPQHFGDGTRLSIL.

This clonotype was counted at least ten times. The chain uses TRBV7-9 and TRBJ2-3; no firm D call. Germline loops: CDR1 SEHNR, CDR2 FQNEAQ (reference sequence). The V and J ends lost 5 bases and 0 bases respectively, with 9 bases between them. The CDR3 spans 14 residues. CDR3 sequence: CASSPQTSTDTQYF. Here the CDR3 DNA reads TGTGCCAGCAGCCCCCAGACTAGCACAGATACGCAGTATTTT. Full variable domain (rest looked up from reference TRBV7-9 and TRBJ2-3): DTGVSQNPRHKITKRGQNVTFRCDPISEHNRLYWYRQTLGQGPEFLTYFQNEAQLEKSRLLSDRFSAERPKGSFSTLEIQRTEQGDSAMYLCASSPQTSTDTQYFGPGTRLTVL.

The gene calls are TRBV2 and TRBJ2-1, with 7 bases matching TRBD2. The germline V gene has CDR1 SNHLY and CDR2 FYNNEI. This CDR3 comprises 14 residues. The J segment lost 7 bases and the V segment lost 2 bases, leaving 5 bases of the junction unmatched. CDR3 in DNA: TGTGCCAGCAGTGAATGGCGGGGGAGGAATGAGCAGTTCTTC. Residues: CASSEWRGRNEQFF.

This clonotype has only a few counts. The chain links TRBV20-1 to TRBJ2-1; tentative D call: TRBD2 (5 bases). The CDR3 sequence is 14 residues long. Trimming left V 5 bases short and J 6 bases short, with 17 bases between. The germline CDR1 and CDR2 sequences are DFQATT and SNEGSKA (reference sequence). Here the CDR3 DNA reads TGCAGTGCTTATGACTACCATAAAACCAATGAGCAGTTCTTC. This translates into CSAYDYHKTNEQFF.

This clonotype was seen only a few times. At one end the junction does not follow the germline gene, possibly because of a read error. The chain recombines TRBV14 with TRBJ1-1; 7 nucleotides line up with TRBD1. The CDR3 is made up of 16 amino acids. In germline, CDR1 is SGHDN, CDR2 FVKESK. CDR3 region: CASSHQTGFGDTGAFF. CDR3 nucleotide sequence: TGTGCCAGCAGCCACCAGACAGGGTTTGGTGATACTGGAGCTTTCTTT.

This clonotype was seen many times. The chain couples TRBV6-5 to TRBJ1-1; no definite D call. This CDR3 has 12 amino acids. Germline assignment: CDR1 MNHEY and CDR2 SVGAGI. V was trimmed by 6 bases and J by 0 bases, leaving 5 bases between them. As DNA, the CDR3 is TGTGCCAGCAGCGATTTGAACACTGAAGCTTTCTTT. Residues: CASSDLNTEAFF.

The rearrangement uses TRBV6-6 and TRBJ2-2; D is undetermined. This CDR3 region has 18 residues. Trimming pared 1 base from V and 3 bases from J, leaving 18 bases between. From germline, CDR1 is MNHNY and CDR2 SVGAGI (reference sequence). CDR3 residues: CASSYYASTDKDTGELFF. Written as DNA, the CDR3 is TGTGCCAGCAGTTACTATGCGTCTACCGACAAGGACACCGGGGAGCTGTTTTTT.

Ten or more counts support this clonotype. The chain carries TRBV12-3 or TRBV12-4 and TRBJ2-7, with D uncertain. CDR3 size: 14 residues. V lost 3 bases, J lost 3 bases, and 12 bases lay in between. CDR3 DNA sequence: TGTGCCAGCAGTTTCGAGTTAGTCAACTACGAGCAGTACGTC. Its protein product is CASSFELVNYEQYV.

This clonotype was picked up many times. The chain joins TRBV20-1 to TRBJ2-7; D is possibly TRBD1 (5 bases). Trimming shortened V by 0 bases and J by 0 bases, and 12 bases separated the two germline ends. The CDR3 loop spans 15 amino acids. Germline lookup yields CDR1 DFQATT and CDR2 SNEGSKA (reference sequence). CDR3 sequence reads: CSAREGQAASYEQYF. The CDR3 bases are TGCAGTGCTAGAGAGGGGCAGGCGGCCTCCTACGAGCAGTACTTC.

The chain couples TRBV12-3 or TRBV12-4 to TRBJ1-2; the D gene is possibly TRBD1 (5 bases). Trimming left V 6 bases short and J 0 bases short, with 11 bases between. The CDR3 contains 14 residues. CDR3 amino acids: CASSRDVANYGYTF. CDR3 coding DNA: TGTGCCAGCAGCCGGGACGTAGCTAACTATGGCTACACCTTC.

The sample holds a few counts of this clonotype. The rearrangement joins TRBV5-1 to TRBJ2-7; TRBD2 is a possible D gene (6 bases). The ends were cut back, 0 bases at V and 6 bases at J, with 13 bases in the middle. The germline V gene encodes CDR1 SGHRS and CDR2 YFSETQ. CDR3 length: 14 amino acids. CDR3 region: CASSLVTTGGEQYF. The CDR3 DNA follows: TGCGCCAGCAGCTTGGTGACAACCGGGGGCGAGCAGTACTTC.

Of note for this clonotype: A read error may produce the germline difference seen at one junction end. CDR3 sequence reads: CASSPLSMDGIGDTEAVF. The CDR3 bases are TGTGCTAGCAGCCCGCTATCTATGGACGGGATCGGGGACACTGAAGCTGTCTTT. The chain recombines TRBV27 with TRBJ1-1, with a possible D match to TRBD1 (6 bases). CDR3 length: 18 amino acids. Germline-derived CDR1 and CDR2 are MNHEY and SMNVEV (reference sequence).

This clonotype was recorded at least ten times. J is TRBJ2-5 and V is TRBV20-1; 8 bases agree with TRBD1. The trim removed 7 bases at V and 0 bases at J, leaving 13 bases unmatched. Per germline, CDR1 DFQATT and CDR2 SNEGSKA (reference sequence). The CDR3 has 16 amino acids. CDR3 residues: CSGQGLKGQDQETQYF. CDR3 DNA: TGCAGTGGCCAGGGCTTAAAGGGACAGGACCAAGAGACCCAGTACTTC.

At least ten counts were recorded for this clonotype. The genes are TRBV25-1 and TRBJ2-2; TRBD2 matches at 12 bases. The CDR3 spans 17 residues. After removal of 4 bases from V and 2 bases from J, the junction contained 5 bases not matched to a gene. From germline, CDR1 is MGHDK and CDR2 SYGVNS. CDR3: CASSASSGGVNTGELFF. CDR3 in DNA: TGTGCCAGCAGTGCGTCTAGCGGGGGGGTAAACACCGGGGAGCTGTTTTTT.

This clonotype was seen a few times. The chain couples TRBV7-6 to TRBJ2-3; tentative D call: TRBD1 (5 bases). The germline V gene has CDR1 SGHVS and CDR2 FNYEAQ. The CDR3 is 16 residues long. Between the trimmed V and J ends, which lost 1 base and 1 base, there was a span of 12 bases. The CDR3 region has the DNA TGTGCCAGCAGCTTAGACGCGCAGGGTCGCACAGATACGCAGTATTTT. This gives the protein CASSLDAQGRTDTQYF.

This clonotype occurred many times. The genes are TRBV12-3 or TRBV12-4 and TRBJ2-3; D possibly corresponds to TRBD1 (6 bases). Trimming removed 1 base at V and 0 bases at J, with 8 bases between. CDR3 size: 15 residues. The CDR3 loop is CASSLEGESTDTQYF. CDR3 nucleotide sequence: TGTGCCAGCAGTTTAGAGGGGGAGAGCACAGATACGCAGTATTTT.

This clonotype was found many times. The V and J genes are TRBV20-1 and TRBJ2-5, with a possible D match to TRBD2 (6 bases). This CDR3 has 12 residues. Germline CDR1 is DFQATT and CDR2 is SNEGSKA (reference sequence). The V end was cut by 2 bases, the J end by 5 bases, with 9 bases between. CDR3 region: CSARPGDETQYF. The CDR3 DNA reads TGCAGTGCTAGACCGGGGGACGAGACCCAGTACTTC.